This record concerns one T cell receptor (beta chain) sequence. Per the original methods: How many nucleated cells were present was estimated from reference gene primer amplification. TCRdb's table, derived via immunoSEQ multiplex PCR, lists solely in-frame clones and lacks some. V, J and clone size were drawn from that table, and D and trimming were deduced from the DNA. This sample has around 69,000 clones, with 65% to 85% found just once. This sample is part of a study of blood T cell repertoires in COVID-19. Study details: T cells, B-cell-depleted T cells, or PBMCs supplied cDNA or gDNA.

Trimming shortened V by 4 bases and J by 2 bases, and 12 bases separated the two germline ends. Germline CDR1 SGHRS, CDR2 YFSETQ. This CDR3 has 14 residues. The clonotype comes from a woman aged 60-75 years with acute or convalescent COVID-19. Specimen: peripheral blood. The V call is TRBV5-1, the J call TRBJ1-2, with a possible D match to TRBD1 (5 bases). CDR3 in amino acids: CASSPDQGNYGYTF. CDR3 DNA: TGCGCCAGCAGCCCAGACCAGGGCAACTATGGCTACACCTTC.